The 11 T cell receptor beta chains reported below all come from one sample, sequenced in a study of blood T cell repertoires in COVID-19. Data came from immunoSEQ multiplex PCR; TCRdb stores just in-frame clones and leaves some out. Of 250,000 or so clones listed, about nine tenths are singletons. Sequenced material: PBMCs or T cells enriched from blood (not recorded which). These TCRs come from a woman under 30 who had recovered from COVID-19.

V usage is TRBV7-9 and J usage is TRBJ1-1; no clear D. The CDR3 is 11 amino acids. Germline lookup yields CDR1 SEHNR and CDR2 FQNEAQ (reference sequence). V gave up 7 bases and J gave up 11 bases, with 14 bases separating them. The CDR3 reads CASTPLFRAFF. The DNA for the CDR3 is TGTGCCAGCACCCCGCTATTCCGCGCTTTCTTT.

The J gene is TRBJ2-7, the V gene TRBV10-3; D is perhaps TRBD2 (6 bases). Trimming left V 2 bases short and J 5 bases short, with 13 bases between. CDR3 size: 14 residues. The V gene's germline CDR1 is ENHRY and CDR2 SYGVKD. For the CDR3, the DNA is TGTGCCATCAGTGAGGCGATACTAGCAAACGAGCAGTACTTC. Its translation is CAISEAILANEQYF.

This rearrangement joins TRBV7-9 to TRBJ1-1; a possible D gene is TRBD1 (5 bases). V was shortened by 4 bases and J by 5 bases, with 14 bases between the two germline ends. Germline V CDR1 and CDR2: SEHNR, FQNEAQ (reference sequence). The CDR3 runs to 14 residues. The CDR3 sequence: CASSSVSGVTEAFF. The DNA for the CDR3 is TGTGCCAGCAGCTCCGTTTCGGGGGTGACTGAAGCTTTCTTT.

The chain couples TRBV5-1 to TRBJ2-3, with D possibly being TRBD1 (6 bases). The CDR3 spans 14 residues. V was shortened by 4 bases and J by 2 bases, with 11 bases between the two germline ends. Germline V CDR1 and CDR2: SGHRS, YFSETQ. CDR3 region: CASSPGHDTDTQYF. In nucleotides, the CDR3 is TGCGCCAGCAGCCCGGGACACGACACAGATACGCAGTATTTT.

V and J are TRBV28 and TRBJ2-3, with D possibly being TRBD1 (5 bases). There are 13 residues in the CDR3. Germline loops: CDR1 MDHEN, CDR2 SYDVKM. Trimming stripped 4 bases from V and 5 bases from J, with 10 bases between. The CDR3 here is CASSWAGLDTQYF. CDR3 DNA: TGTGCCAGCAGTTGGGCAGGGTTAGATACGCAGTATTTT. Drawing the rest from reference TRBV28 and TRBJ2-3, the complete variable domain is DVKVTQSSRYLVKRTGEKVFLECVQDMDHENMFWYRQDPGLGLRLIYFSYDVKMKEKGDIPEGYSVSREKKERFSLILESASTNQTSMYLCASSWAGLDTQYFGPGTRLTVL.

V and J are TRBV5-1 and TRBJ1-6; D might be TRBD1 (6 bases). Germline loops: CDR1 SGHRS, CDR2 YFSETQ. The CDR3 spans 15 residues. Trimming shortened V by 2 bases and J by 4 bases, and 10 bases separated the two germline ends. CDR3 bases: TGCGCCAGCAGCTTCGGGACACAGTATAATTCACCCCTCCACTTT. As protein: CASSFGTQYNSPLHF.

V usage is TRBV5-1 and J usage is TRBJ2-1, with D unresolved. This CDR3 has 13 residues. Germline V gives CDR1 SGHRS, CDR2 YFSETQ. With 0 bases removed from V and 7 bases from J, the gap between germline ends came to 8 bases. CDR3 sequence reads: CASSLATWNEQFF. The CDR3 coding sequence is TGCGCCAGCAGCTTGGCCACTTGGAATGAGCAGTTCTTC.

The rearrangement joins TRBV6-6 to TRBJ1-1; D uncertain. Trimming pared 5 bases from V and 1 base from J, leaving 8 bases between. Germline V gene lookup returns CDR1 MNHNY and CDR2 SVGAGI (reference sequence). CDR3 size: 13 residues. Here the CDR3 reads CASSRQSNTEAFF. CDR3 bases: TGTGCCAGCAGTCGTCAGTCGAACACTGAAGCTTTCTTT.

The V and J genes are TRBV5-1 and TRBJ2-7; D remains ambiguous. CDR1 and CDR2 from the germline V gene are SGHRS and YFSETQ. The length of the CDR3 is 14 residues. Deletions cut 3 bases from V and 2 bases from J, with 12 bases between. The CDR3 loop reads CASSYGPGPYEQYF. The CDR3 DNA reads TGCGCCAGCAGCTACGGCCCTGGGCCCTACGAGCAGTACTTC.

This rearrangement joins TRBV9 to TRBJ2-7; the match to TRBD2 covers 9 bases. The CDR3 is 14 residues long. Per germline, CDR1 SGDLS and CDR2 YYNGEE. The junction had 3 bases not matched to a gene; V was cut back by 0 bases and J by 5 bases. CDR3 nucleotide sequence: TGTGCCAGCAGCGTAGGTCTAGCGGGGCACGAGCAGTACTTC. This sequence encodes CASSVGLAGHEQYF.

The CDR3 DNA follows: TGTGCCACCAGCAGCCGGCTAGCGGGGGGGTCAGACATTCAGTACTTC. Amino acids: CATSSRLAGGSDIQYF. The chain uses TRBV15 and TRBJ2-4, with TRBD2 matching over 12 bases. The V gene's germline CDR1 is LNHNV and CDR2 YYDKDF (reference sequence). This CDR3 is 16 amino acids long. Unmatched junction bases numbered 8, after V lost 3 bases and J lost 8 bases.